These 24 T cell receptor beta chains were sequenced from one sample in a study of blood T cell repertoires in COVID-19 (dated by TCRdb to 2020 to 2021). Library prep was done by the immunoSEQ multiplex PCR assay. The table was pulled from immuneACCESS by TCRdb, which kept in-frame rearrangements only. Such tables lose some clones; where checked, under half of the loss comes from unresolved V genes, and the rest has no known cause. The sample contains more than 70,000 clones, about four fifths of them found a single time. In total, the top ten clones hold around 36% of the sample. Sample: peripheral blood. The receptors originated from a woman aged 70-85 years with acute or convalescent COVID-19.

This clone was observed a few times. This chain joins TRBV10-1 and TRBJ1-1; 7 bases line up with TRBD1. J gave up 4 bases and V 7 bases, and 15 bases lay outside the gene matches. CDR3 length equals 16 residues. Per germline, CDR1 WNHNN and CDR2 SYGVQD (reference sequence). CDR3 sequence reads: CASTAGTARGLTEAFF. CDR3 nucleotides: TGCGCCAGCACCGCCGGGACAGCAAGGGGGCTCACTGAAGCTTTCTTT.

This rearrangement joins TRBV2 to TRBJ2-7; the D is unclear. Germline V lookup: CDR1 SNHLY, CDR2 FYNNEI. Trimming stripped 3 bases from V and 0 bases from J, with 15 bases between. CDR3 length: 16 amino acids. The CDR3 DNA reads TGTGCCAGCAGTGATCCTCCTCCTAGGCGCTCCTACGAGCAGTACTTC. It translates to CASSDPPPRRSYEQYF.

This chain links TRBV14 with TRBJ1-6, with TRBD1 matching 7 bases. The CDR3 runs to 14 residues. Germline V CDR1 and CDR2: SGHDN, FVKESK. J gave up 6 bases and V 4 bases, and 3 bases lay outside the gene matches. The CDR3 spells CASSRDRSNSPLHF. The DNA of the CDR3 is TGTGCCAGCAGCCGGGACAGATCTAATTCACCCCTCCACTTT.

The chain combines TRBV5-1 with TRBJ2-3; D unclear. The germline V and J ends were trimmed by 2 bases and 4 bases, with 17 bases remaining between them. This CDR3 has 16 residues. Germline-derived CDR1 and CDR2 are SGHRS and YFSETQ. CDR3 amino acids: CASSFQPRSEADTQYF. The DNA for the CDR3 is TGCGCCAGCAGCTTTCAACCCCGGAGCGAGGCAGATACGCAGTATTTT.

This chain connects TRBV5-1 to TRBJ2-1, with 9 bases that match TRBD2. V gave up 4 bases and J gave up 5 bases; unmatched junction bases: 13. The germline V gene encodes CDR1 SGHRS and CDR2 YFSETQ. The CDR3 contains 17 residues. Here the CDR3 reads CASSLYLSGRLDNEQFF. As DNA, the CDR3 is TGCGCCAGCAGCCTCTACCTTAGCGGGAGATTGGACAATGAGCAGTTCTTC.

The chain employs TRBV10-2 and TRBJ2-3; 10 bases match TRBD2. V lost 8 bases to trimming and J lost 1 base; unmatched junction nucleotides: 6. This CDR3 region has 15 residues. Looked up from germline, CDR1 is WSHSY and CDR2 is SAAADI. CDR3 sequence (DNA): TGCGCCAGCCTACTCGGGACTAGCGGCACAGATACGCAGTATTTT. This encodes CASLLGTSGTDTQYF.

The chain recombines TRBV3-1 (or the pseudogene TRBV3-2) with TRBJ1-1; the D gene is possibly TRBD1 (6 bases). Looked up from germline, CDR1 is LGHDT and CDR2 is YNNKEL (reference sequence). V lost 2 bases and J 0 bases, leaving 7 bases between the germline ends. CDR3 length: 14 residues. The CDR3 region has the DNA TGTGCCAGCAGCCAAAACAGGGTGAACACTGAAGCTTTCTTT. This encodes CASSQNRVNTEAFF.

This clone occurred a few times. V usage is TRBV30 and J usage is TRBJ2-1; D perhaps matches TRBD2 (6 bases). V was trimmed by 1 base and J by 8 bases, leaving 24 bases between them. The germline gives CDR1 GTSNPN, CDR2 SVGIG (reference sequence). This CDR3 has 17 amino acids. CDR3 residues: CAWSDLRGDFLGHEQFF. The CDR3 DNA is TGTGCCTGGAGTGACTTGAGAGGGGACTTCCTAGGGCATGAGCAGTTCTTC.

V and J are TRBV3-1 (or the pseudogene TRBV3-2) and TRBJ2-7, with TRBD2 matching over 12 bases. Germline trimming cut 2 bases from V and 5 bases from J; bases unmatched to any gene: 4. Germline assignment: CDR1 LGHDT and CDR2 YNNKEL (reference sequence). The CDR3 is made up of 15 amino acids. This chain's CDR3 is CASSQMTSGSHEQYF. DNA of the CDR3: TGTGCCAGCAGCCAAATGACTAGCGGGAGCCACGAGCAGTACTTC.

This clone was recorded once. In DNA form, the CDR3 reads TGTGCCAGCAGCCAAAGACAGGTTGCCGATGAGCAGTTCTTC. Translation gives CASSQRQVADEQFF. The V gene is TRBV3-1 (or the pseudogene TRBV3-2), the J gene TRBJ2-1; D possibly corresponds to TRBD1 (6 bases). CDR1 LGHDT and CDR2 YNNKEL come from the germline V gene (reference sequence). The CDR3 totals 14 residues. Trimming shortened V by 2 bases and J by 8 bases, and 13 bases separated the two germline ends.

The chain joins TRBV5-6 to TRBJ2-7, with a possible D match to TRBD2 (6 bases). V gave up 0 bases and J gave up 2 bases, with 15 bases separating them. The CDR3 loop spans 16 amino acids. The germline V gene has CDR1 SGHDT and CDR2 YYEEEE. The DNA of the CDR3 is TGTGCCAGCAGCTTGGTTTCGGGGGACTTGACCTACGAGCAGTACTTC. This gives the protein CASSLVSGDLTYEQYF.

This chain joins TRBV30 and TRBJ2-2; D is uncertain. The CDR3 totals 13 residues. V dropped 3 bases and J dropped 2 bases, with 7 bases sitting between them. Germline V CDR1 and CDR2: GTSNPN, SVGIG (reference sequence). CDR3 residues: CAWSSFNTGELFF. The DNA of the CDR3 is TGTGCCTGGAGCTCCTTCAACACCGGGGAGCTGTTTTTT.

This clone was observed once. This chain links TRBV19 with TRBJ2-1; TRBD1 agrees at 7 bases. CDR1 is LNHDA and CDR2 is SQIVND in the germline V gene (reference sequence). The CDR3 spans 13 residues. Trimming at V came to 6 bases and at J to 9 bases, leaving 8 bases not matched to a gene. The CDR3 sequence is CASSISGGGEQFF. The CDR3 coding sequence is TGTGCCAGTAGCATCTCAGGGGGTGGTGAGCAGTTCTTC.

This chain uses TRBV4-1 with TRBJ2-7; 10 nucleotides line up with TRBD2. The V gene's germline CDR1 is MGHRA and CDR2 YSYEKL. This CDR3 is built from 19 residues. V trimming: 2 bases; J trimming: 0 bases; junction bases outside the gene matches: 13. The CDR3 sequence is CASSQYRSQREGRSYEQYF. In DNA, the CDR3 is TGCGCCAGCAGCCAATATCGCTCTCAGCGGGAGGGCCGCTCCTACGAGCAGTACTTC.

The chain combines TRBV18 with TRBJ2-2; 8 positions match TRBD1. Germline V lookup: CDR1 KGHSH, CDR2 LQKENI. CDR3 length equals 16 residues. V lost 4 bases and J lost 6; bases outside the gene matches: 10. The CDR3 DNA reads as TGTGCCAGCTCACTTGCACCGGGACAGGTGGCCGGGGAGCTGTTTTTT. Amino acids: CASSLAPGQVAGELFF.

The rearrangement uses TRBV10-2 and TRBJ2-7; 11 bases map to TRBD2. The V and J ends lost 6 bases and 7 bases, in that order; junction bases with no gene match: 8. The CDR3 is made up of 14 amino acids. Germline values: CDR1 WSHSY, CDR2 SAAADI. This chain's CDR3 is CASRIAGGPSEQYF. CDR3 in DNA: TGCGCCAGCAGAATAGCGGGAGGGCCGAGTGAGCAGTACTTC.

The chain recombines TRBV6-5 with TRBJ1-2, with 10 bases aligning to TRBD1. CDR3 length: 13 residues. Germline lookup yields CDR1 MNHEY and CDR2 SVGAGI. V shed 8 bases and J 7 bases; nucleotides not matched to a gene: 7. The CDR3 loop is CASGTGDRGGYTF. CDR3 coding DNA: TGTGCCAGCGGGACAGGGGATCGGGGTGGCTACACCTTC.

The rearrangement joins TRBV12-3 or TRBV12-4 to TRBJ2-1; 9 nucleotides match TRBD1. This CDR3 comprises 13 residues. The V gene end was trimmed by 5 bases and the J gene end by 9 bases; junction bases not matched to a gene: 5. The CDR3 here is CASSPGTGTEQFF. CDR3 bases: TGTGCCAGCAGTCCCGGGACAGGGACTGAGCAGTTCTTC.

The J gene is TRBJ2-7, the V gene TRBV19; 9 nucleotides match TRBD1. This CDR3 comprises 14 residues. J was trimmed by 6 bases and V by 9 bases; bases with no gene match: 12. Germline CDR1 is LNHDA and CDR2 is SQIVND (reference sequence). The CDR3 sequence: CASAGDRAPAEQYF. DNA for the CDR3: TGTGCCAGCGCAGGGGACAGGGCTCCAGCCGAGCAGTACTTC.

This chain connects TRBV6-6 to TRBJ2-7, with D perhaps TRBD1 (5 bases). Germline CDR1 and CDR2: MNHNY and SVGAGI (reference sequence). The CDR3 has 14 residues. The V gene lost 6 bases and the J gene lost 5 bases, with 17 bases spanning the gap. The CDR3 sequence is CASRAGSKSDEQYF. Here the CDR3 DNA reads TGTGCCAGCAGGGCAGGGTCCAAGTCAGACGAGCAGTACTTC.

The chain uses TRBV12-5 and TRBJ2-5; tentative D call: TRBD2 (5 bases). V lost 5 bases, J lost 5 bases, and 15 bases lay in between. The V gene's germline CDR1 is LGHNT and CDR2 FRNRAP. This CDR3 has 14 residues. The CDR3 DNA reads as TGTGCTAGTGGTAGCGGCAGCCAAGGGGAGACCCAGTACTTC. Its translation: CASGSGSQGETQYF.

The rearrangement uses TRBV5-1 and TRBJ2-2; 7 bases fit TRBD2. The CDR3 runs 15 residues. From germline, CDR1 is SGHRS and CDR2 YFSETQ. V was pared by 2 bases and J by 4 bases, with 5 bases of the junction left unmatched. In nucleotides, the CDR3 is TGCGCCAGCAGCTTCTTCTGGGGGGGCACCGGGGAGCTGTTTTTT. This translates into CASSFFWGGTGELFF.

The chain carries TRBV30 and TRBJ2-1; TRBD1 is a possible D gene (6 bases). V lost 2 bases and J lost 10, with 12 bases in between. Germline values: CDR1 GTSNPN, CDR2 SVGIG (reference sequence). The CDR3 loop spans 12 amino acids. The CDR3 loop is CAWSTSTGEQFF. Here the CDR3 DNA reads TGTGCCTGGAGTACCTCCACAGGGGAGCAGTTCTTC. The entire variable domain, with the rest obtained from reference TRBV30 and TRBJ2-1, is as follows: SQTIHQWPATLVQPVGSPLSLECTVEGTSNPNLYWYRQAAGRGLQLLFYSVGIGQISSEVPQNLSASRPQDRQFILSSKKLLLSDSGFYLCAWSTSTGEQFFGPGTRLTVL.

This chain uses TRBV15 with TRBJ2-7; 10 bases align to TRBD2. CDR1 and CDR2 (germline): LNHNV, YYDKDF (reference sequence). The CDR3 loop spans 16 amino acids. With 2 bases clipped from V and 6 bases from J, the junction kept 10 bases outside the gene matches. The CDR3 region is CATSRFRTSGLTEQYF. CDR3 sequence (DNA): TGTGCCACCAGCAGATTTCGGACTAGCGGCCTCACCGAGCAGTACTTC.